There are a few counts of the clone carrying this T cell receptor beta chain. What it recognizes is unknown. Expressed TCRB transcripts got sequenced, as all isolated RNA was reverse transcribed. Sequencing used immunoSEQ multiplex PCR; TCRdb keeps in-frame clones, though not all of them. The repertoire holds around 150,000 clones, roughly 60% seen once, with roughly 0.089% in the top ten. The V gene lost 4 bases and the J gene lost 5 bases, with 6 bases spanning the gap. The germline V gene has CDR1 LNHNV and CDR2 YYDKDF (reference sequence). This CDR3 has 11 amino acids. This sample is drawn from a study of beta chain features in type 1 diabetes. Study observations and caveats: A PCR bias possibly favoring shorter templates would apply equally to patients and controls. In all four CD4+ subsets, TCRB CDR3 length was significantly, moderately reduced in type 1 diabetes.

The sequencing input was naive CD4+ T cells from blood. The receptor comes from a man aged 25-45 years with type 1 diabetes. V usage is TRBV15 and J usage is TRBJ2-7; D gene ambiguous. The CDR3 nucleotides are TGTGCCACCAGCACCGGACACGAGCAGTACTTC. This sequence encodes CATSTGHEQYF.